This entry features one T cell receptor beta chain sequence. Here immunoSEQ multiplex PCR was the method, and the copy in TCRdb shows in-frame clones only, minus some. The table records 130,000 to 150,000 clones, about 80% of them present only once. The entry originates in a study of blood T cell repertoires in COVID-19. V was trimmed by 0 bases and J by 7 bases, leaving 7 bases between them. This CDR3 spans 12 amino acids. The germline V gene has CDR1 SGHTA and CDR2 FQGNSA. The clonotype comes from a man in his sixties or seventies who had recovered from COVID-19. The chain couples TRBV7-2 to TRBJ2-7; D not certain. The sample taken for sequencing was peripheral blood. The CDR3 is CASSLAPGEQYF. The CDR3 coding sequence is TGTGCCAGCAGCTTAGCGCCCGGGGAGCAGTACTTC. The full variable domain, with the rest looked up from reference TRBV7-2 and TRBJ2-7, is GAGVSQSPSNKVTEKGKDVELRCDPISGHTALYWYRQSLGQGLEFLIYFQGNSAPDKSGLPSDRFSAERTGGSVSTLTIQRTQQEDSAVYLCASSLAPGEQYFGPGTRLTVT.